The present TCR beta chain was sequenced within a study of a mutant IDH1 vaccine in newly diagnosed glioma. Study at large: Investigators started vaccination 4-6 weeks after radiotherapy alone, or with temozolomide cycles. Treated patients had a mean age of around 40 years and a sex split that was about 62% male and approximately 38% female.

The assay was immunoSEQ multiplex PCR, and TCRdb's table has in-frame clones only and misses some. The table shows about 60,000 clones, with roughly 84% occurring only once. With respect to this clone: Its specificity is unknown.

The germline V gene has CDR1 SQVTM and CDR2 ANQGSEA. Losses at the gene ends were 5 bases for V and 2 bases for J; bases not matched to a gene: 8. The CDR3 is made up of 15 amino acids. Time point described: week 35, safety follow-up. Doses of 300 ug of mutant IDH1 20-mer peptide were given with topical imiquimod. Every donor had a new WHO grade 3 or 4 astrocytoma that was IDH1-mutant, with loss of nuclear ATRX. This TCR was sampled from a man under 40 with glioma. The starting material was PBMCs, obtained from a glioma patient whose treatment included an IDH1 peptide vaccine. V and J are TRBV29-1 and TRBJ1-1; 10 bases map to TRBD1. In DNA, the CDR3 is TGCAGCGTTTCGGGACAGGGGAGAGAAAACACTGAAGCTTTCTTT. Translation: CSVSGQGRENTEAFF.